The clone carrying this T cell receptor beta chain was observed many times. Antigen: not known. During its preparation, the TCRbeta library received unique molecular identifiers. MiXCR, run by TCRdb on the PCR reads, gives a single entry per CDR3 protein. The profile shows some 200,000 distinct CDR3 sequences, about 6% of them singletons. The CDR3 sequence is 13 residues long. V shed 7 bases and J shed 7 bases, with 16 bases lying between them. The entry originates in a study of T-cell reconstitution after alpha-beta-depleted transplantation in children. Regarding the study as a whole: Reported findings indicate that, about two months after transplant, alpha-beta T cells came from several hundred expanded clones, which were derived from non-depleted graft cells.

The input for sequencing was PBMCs, taken before TCRalphabeta/CD19-depleted stem cell transplant. The rearrangement joins TRBV12-3 or TRBV12-4 to TRBJ1-1; TRBD1 might be the D (5 bases). The source of this sequence is a girl under three years old with combined immunodeficiency, due to receive a stem cell transplant. In DNA form, the CDR3 reads TGTGCCAGCATCTCCTCAGGTGGGGGTGAAGCTTTCTTT. Protein product: CASISSGGGEAFF.